The clone carrying this T cell receptor beta chain was counted only a few times. Using its own MiXCR run on the RT-PCR reads, TCRdb lists one record per CDR3 protein. The table records around 470,000 distinct CDR3 sequences, around 7.9% of them present only once. The data were taken from a study of response to subunit inactivated influenza vaccine. Germline V CDR1 and CDR2: DFQATT, SNEGSKA (reference sequence). V was pared by 1 base and J by 7 bases, with 8 bases between. The CDR3 spans 13 residues. The sequencing used PBMCs from blood, collected 23 to 25 months after vaccination. The V call is TRBV20-1, the J call TRBJ1-6; no reliable D call. This receptor was obtained from a man aged 45 to 75 who received an inactivated influenza vaccine. The CDR3 here is CSARGSVNSPLHF. DNA of the CDR3: TGCAGTGCTAGAGGATCCGTAAATTCACCCCTCCACTTT.